Listed below are T cell receptor beta chains from one sample, sequenced in a study of T cell repertoires in cytomegalovirus infection. MiXCR was run by TCRdb on the reads, yielding one entry per CDR3 protein. Among 450,000 to 600,000 distinct CDR3 sequences listed, under 45% were seen once. These receptors lack a known antigen. The sequencing here drew on cultured PBMCs, taken from culture after CMV antigen stimulation. These receptors all stem from a human donor in good health (CMV status not recorded). Some clones in this sample may be carry-over from other donors' samples. CDR3s include the opening cysteine and the closing phenylalanine or tryptophan. The D gene is left open where the match is weak. Not every row has a clone size; where given, it reads once, few, many or a size class.

v_call,clone_size,j_call,d_call,cdr3_nt,cdr3_aa
TRBV12-3/TRBV12-4,few,TRBJ1-3,NA,TGTGCCAGCAGTCCGGGCGCCCTTACCCCGGACACCATATATTTT,CASSPGALTPDTIYF
TRBV7-2,many,TRBJ1-4,NA,TGTGCCAGCAGCCCCAGGGTTGGGGAAAAACTGTTTTTT,CASSPRVGEKLFF
TRBV4-3,NA,TRBJ2-7,NA,TGCGCCAGCAGCCAAGTGGTAGCTTACGAGCAGTACTTC,CASSQVVAYEQYF
TRBV13,many,TRBJ2-2,NA,TGTGCCAGCAGCTATGCTCCGGGGGGCGCCGGCGGGGAGCTGTTTTTT,CASSYAPGGAGGELFF
TRBV7-9,few,TRBJ1-2,NA,TGTGCCAGCAGACTAGATGAGGCGTCAGGCTACACCTTC,CASRLDEASGYTF
TRBV20-1,few,TRBJ2-5,TRBD1,TGCAGTGCTCCCTACAGGGGATCCCAAGAGACCCAGTACTTC,CSAPYRGSQETQYF
TRBV20-1,NA,TRBJ2-7,NA,TGCAGTGCTAGAGATAAAGACAGAGTGTGGGGCGAGCAGTACTTC,CSARDKDRVWGEQYF
TRBV6-6,NA,TRBJ2-7,TRBD1,TGTGCCAGCAGTTACCCGTTAGGACAGGGGAACGAGCAGTACTTC,CASSYPLGQGNEQYF
TRBV10-3,NA,TRBJ2-2,TRBD1,TGTGCCGCCGGAGGGGACAGGGGTTCCGGGGAGCTGTTTTTT,CAAGGDRGSGELFF
TRBV7-8,NA,TRBJ1-4,NA,TGTGCCAGCAGCTTAAGGCCCGCTGTCTTTAATGAAAAACTGTTTTTT,CASSLRPAVFNEKLFF
TRBV20-1,NA,TRBJ1-2,NA,TGCAGTGCTAAGAGCGGCTACTATGGCTACACCTTC,CSAKSGYYGYTF
TRBV6-1,few,TRBJ2-5,NA,TGTGCCAGCAGTGTCTTTCTAGCTGAGTACCAAGAGACCCAGTACTTC,CASSVFLAEYQETQYF
TRBV7-9,NA,TRBJ1-3,TRBD1,TGTGCCAGCAGCCCTCAGGGGGCCGTAACTGGAAACACCATATATTTT,CASSPQGAVTGNTIYF
TRBV4-1,NA,TRBJ1-5,TRBD1,TGTGCCAGCAGCCAAGAAACACAGGGGCATCAGCCCCAGCATTTT,CASSQETQGHQPQHF
TRBV7-8,few,TRBJ1-3,NA,TGTGCCAGCAGCCCGTCCCCCGGGGGTACTGGCACCATATATTTT,CASSPSPGGTGTIYF
TRBV7-9,NA,TRBJ1-6,TRBD1,TGTGCCAGCAGCCGGTCCCGAGGACAGGGAGGTTCACCCCTCCACTTT,CASSRSRGQGGSPLHF
TRBV7-4,NA,TRBJ2-4,TRBD1,TGTGCCAGCAGCCCAAGGGACAGGGGATTAGCCAAAAACATTCAGTACTTC,CASSPRDRGLAKNIQYF
TRBV7-8,NA,TRBJ2-3,NA,TGTGCCAGCAGCTTAGGGAAAGATACGCAGTATTTT,CASSLGKDTQYF
TRBV19,NA,TRBJ1-5,NA,TGTGCCAGTAGTATCAGGGGACAGCCCCAGCATTTT,CASSIRGQPQHF
TRBV6-1,few,TRBJ2-3,TRBD1,TGTGCCAGCAGTGCCTCGGGACAGGGGGCAGATACGCAGTATTTT,CASSASGQGADTQYF
TRBV2,few,TRBJ2-3,TRBD2,TGTGCCAGCAGGTTGCTAGCGGGCCCCAACACAGATACGCAGTATTTT,CASRLLAGPNTDTQYF
TRBV19,NA,TRBJ1-5,NA,TGTGCCAGTAGCCGATCCACATACGGCAATCAGCCCCAGCATTTT,CASSRSTYGNQPQHF
TRBV7-2,few,TRBJ1-5,TRBD1,TGTGCCATAACGACGACAGGGAATCAGCCCCAGCATTTT,CAITTTGNQPQHF
TRBV6-1,NA,TRBJ2-7,NA,TGTGCCAGCAACACCAGGGGATTCTACGAGCAGTACTTC,CASNTRGFYEQYF
TRBV6-6,few,TRBJ2-5,NA,TGTGCCAGTAGCCAGGACTCACAAGAGACCCAGTACTTC,CASSQDSQETQYF
TRBV12-3/TRBV12-4,NA,TRBJ1-5,TRBD1,TGTGCCAGCACCGCCGACAGGGAATACAATCAGCCCCAGCATTTT,CASTADREYNQPQHF
TRBV19,NA,TRBJ1-5,NA,TGTGCCAGTAGTATAGAGTGGGGCAGGGCAGATGGGCAGCCCCAGCATTTT,CASSIEWGRADGQPQHF
TRBV7-2,many,TRBJ2-1,NA,TGTGCCAGCAGCTTCCGATCGGGACCAACTAATGAGCAGTTCTTC,CASSFRSGPTNEQFF
TRBV12-3/TRBV12-4,NA,TRBJ1-1,NA,TGTGCCAGTTCTTTGGCCGGGACGAGGGCTGAAGCTTTCTTT,CASSLAGTRAEAFF
TRBV20-1,NA,TRBJ2-5,NA,TGCAGTGCTAGTCTGGGGGGGCCGGGGGAGACCCAGTACTTC,CSASLGGPGETQYF